This entry concerns a single T cell receptor beta chain. The same CDR3 arises from other DNA sequences in this sample as well. The length of the CDR3 is 14 residues. V shed 3 bases, J shed 0 bases, and the junction held 0 bases outside the gene matches. CDR1 is KGHSH, CDR2 LQKENI, per germline. The method was immunoSEQ multiplex PCR; TCRdb's version includes in-frame clones alone and lacks a portion of them. In the table there are approximately 71,000 clones, 94% of which are singletons. This entry belongs to a study of cytomegalovirus exposure and HLA in healthy donors. Turning to the study itself: The use of the same platform for the 95 to 150 validation repertoires and the 550 to 700 first-cohort repertoires was reported by a later analysis.

This TCR was sampled from a young woman in good health and CMV-seronegative. Sequencing input: PBMCs. The genes are TRBV18 and TRBJ2-7; 9 nucleotides agree with TRBD1. CDR3 sequence (DNA): TGTGCCAGCTCACCGGGACAGGGCTCCTACGAGCAGTACTTC. Translated, it gives CASSPGQGSYEQYF.